This TCR beta chain was captured in a study of blood T cell repertoires in COVID-19. For the study at large: Whether acute or convalescent, the COVID-19 samples came from the United States, Italy and Spain.

TCRdb keeps only in-frame clones here, not all; method: immunoSEQ multiplex PCR. Counted here are fewer than 200,000 clones, around four fifths occurring once; the ten biggest clones make up less than 4%. Recruitment covered about 25 US areas and drew participants whose ages spanned roughly 18 to 95 years. Trimming cost V 3 bases and J 5 bases; bases outside gene matches: 7. Germline assignment: CDR1 SGHRS and CDR2 YFSETQ. This CDR3 region has 15 residues. V is TRBV5-1 and J is TRBJ2-5; 10 nucleotides align to TRBD2. The sequenced sample consisted of PBMCs or T cells enriched from blood (not recorded which). This TCR derives from a woman aged 50 to 65 in a cohort exposed to, infected with or recovered from COVID-19 (not recorded which). CDR3 loop: CASSWGLASRETQYF. The CDR3 DNA sequence: TGCGCCAGCAGCTGGGGACTAGCGAGTCGCGAGACCCAGTACTTC.